Reported below is one T cell receptor beta chain. What it binds is not known. The record originates from a study of post-analysis software for immune sequencing data. Study-level information: Both relapsing-remitting and secondary progressive multiple sclerosis featured among the disease courses, as did progressive-relapsing multiple sclerosis.

Included in the TCR beta cDNA libraries were unique molecular identifiers. TCRdb fed the PCR reads into MiXCR, producing one record per CDR3 protein. Counted here are fewer than 550,000 distinct CDR3 sequences, around 34% occurring once; the ten biggest clones make up around 6%. Broader study findings: Samples made in the same batch grouped tightly together by F measure.

The sequencing sample was made of blood. The receptor was derived from a girl aged 2-17 years with multiple sclerosis.

This CDR3 is CASTNGGTSYEQYF. The CDR3 DNA is TGTGCCAGCACAAACGGAGGGACCTCCTACGAGCAGTACTTC. V is TRBV2 and J is TRBJ2-7, with TRBD2 as a possible D gene (6 bases). CDR1 SNHLY and CDR2 FYNNEI come from the germline V gene. Trimming left V 7 bases short and J 0 bases short, with 13 bases between. The CDR3 sequence is 14 residues long.